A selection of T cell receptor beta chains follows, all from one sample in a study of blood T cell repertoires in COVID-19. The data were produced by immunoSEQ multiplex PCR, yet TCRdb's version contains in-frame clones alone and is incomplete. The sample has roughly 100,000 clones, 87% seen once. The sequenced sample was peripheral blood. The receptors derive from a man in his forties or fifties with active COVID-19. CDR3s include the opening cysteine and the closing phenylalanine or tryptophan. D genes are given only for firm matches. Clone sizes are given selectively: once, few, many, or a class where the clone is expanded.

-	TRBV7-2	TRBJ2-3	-	CASSRRDSSSDTQYF	TGTGCCAGCAGCCGTCGGGACTCTAGCTCCGATACGCAGTATTTT
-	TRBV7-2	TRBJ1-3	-	CASSSSIFGNTIYF	TGTGCCAGCAGCTCCAGTATTTTTGGAAACACCATATATTTT
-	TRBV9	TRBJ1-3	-	CASSVGSTPGNTIYF	TGTGCCAGCAGCGTAGGGTCTACCCCTGGAAACACCATATATTTT
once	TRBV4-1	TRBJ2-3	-	CASSQVGLPTADTQYF	TGCGCCAGCAGCCAAGTCGGACTACCAACCGCAGATACGCAGTATTTT
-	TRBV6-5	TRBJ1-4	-	CASAGGRPNEKLFF	TGTGCCAGCGCTGGGGGGAGGCCTAATGAAAAACTGTTTTTT
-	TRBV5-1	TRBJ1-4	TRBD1	CASSLVGQGNRTNEKLFF	TGCGCCAGCAGCTTGGTAGGACAGGGGAATAGGACTAATGAAAAACTGTTTTTT
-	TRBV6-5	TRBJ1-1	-	CASSTQDTLNTEAFF	TGTGCCAGCAGTACCCAGGACACTCTGAACACTGAAGCTTTCTTT
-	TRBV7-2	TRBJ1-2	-	CASSLVNSFSSYGYTF	TGTGCCAGCAGCTTAGTCAACAGCTTCTCCTCCTATGGCTACACCTTC
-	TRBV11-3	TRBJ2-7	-	CASSLSGTAGYEQYF	TGTGCCAGCAGCTTGTCGGGGACAGCGGGCTACGAGCAGTACTTC
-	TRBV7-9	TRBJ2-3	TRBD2	CASSRRGGLSTDTQYF	TGTGCCAGCAGCCGTCGCGGGGGGCTAAGCACAGATACGCAGTATTTT
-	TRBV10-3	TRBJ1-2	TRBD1	CAIGNPDRVDGYTF	TGTGCCATCGGGAACCCTGACAGGGTCGATGGCTACACCTTC
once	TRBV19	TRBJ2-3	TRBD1	CASSMLTGRRTDTQYF	TGTGCCAGTAGTATGCTGACAGGGCGTCGCACAGATACGCAGTATTTT
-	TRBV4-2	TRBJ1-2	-	CASSQPGQSDGYTF	TGTGCCAGCAGCCAACCCGGACAGTCTGACGGCTACACCTTC
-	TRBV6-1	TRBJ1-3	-	CASSERGNTIYF	TGTGCCAGCAGTGAGCGCGGAAACACCATATATTTT
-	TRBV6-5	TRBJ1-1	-	CASRLRTPNTEAFF	TGTGCCAGCAGACTACGGACACCGAACACTGAAGCTTTCTTT
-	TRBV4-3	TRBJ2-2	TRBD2	CASSQEVSGGNTGELFF	TGCGCCAGCAGCCAAGAGGTGTCGGGGGGGAACACCGGGGAGCTGTTTTTT
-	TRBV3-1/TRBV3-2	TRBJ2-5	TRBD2	CASSPSGGGQYF	TGTGCCAGCAGCCCCTCGGGGGGGGGCCAGTACTTC
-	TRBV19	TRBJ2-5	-	CASSIRQGYQETQYF	TGTGCCAGTAGTATACGGCAGGGCTACCAAGAGACCCAGTACTTC
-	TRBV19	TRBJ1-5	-	CASSIDSGKLGQPQHF	TGTGCCAGTAGTATAGATTCAGGGAAATTAGGTCAGCCCCAGCATTTT
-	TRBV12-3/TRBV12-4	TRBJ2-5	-	CASTFGEKGTQYF	TGTGCCAGCACTTTCGGGGAGAAGGGGACCCAGTACTTC
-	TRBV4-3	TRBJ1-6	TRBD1	CASSHYRGNENSPLHF	TGCGCCAGCAGCCACTACAGGGGGAACGAAAACTCACCCCTCCACTTT
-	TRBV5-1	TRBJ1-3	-	CASSLVGSFSGNTIYF	TGCGCCAGCAGCTTGGTGGGCTCCTTCTCTGGAAACACCATATATTTT
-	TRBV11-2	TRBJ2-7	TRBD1	CASRSRQGGSYEQYF	TGTGCCAGCAGGTCCCGACAGGGGGGCTCCTACGAGCAGTACTTC
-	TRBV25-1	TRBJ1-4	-	CASSELQGGTNEKLFF	TGTGCCAGCAGTGAACTCCAGGGAGGAACTAATGAAAAACTGTTTTTT
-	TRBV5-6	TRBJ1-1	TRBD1	CASSWGDRVAEAFF	TGTGCCAGCAGCTGGGGGGACAGGGTGGCTGAAGCTTTCTTT
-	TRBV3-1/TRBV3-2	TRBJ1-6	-	CASSQPDSPLHF	TGTGCCAGCAGCCAACCCGATTCACCCCTCCACTTT
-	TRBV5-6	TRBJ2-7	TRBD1	CASSPGTGIYEQYF	TGTGCCAGCAGCCCCGGGACAGGGATCTACGAGCAGTACTTC
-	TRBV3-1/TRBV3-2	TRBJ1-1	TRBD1	CASSKAGGQGEAFF	TGTGCCAGCAGCAAAGCAGGGGGACAAGGTGAAGCTTTCTTT
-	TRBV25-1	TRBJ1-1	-	CASSWEATEAFF	TGTGCCAGCAGTTGGGAGGCCACTGAAGCTTTCTTT
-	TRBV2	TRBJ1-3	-	CASGTPSSGNTIYF	TGTGCCAGCGGCACCCCTTCATCTGGAAACACCATATATTTT
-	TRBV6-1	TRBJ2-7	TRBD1	CASSESLGQGADEQYF	TGTGCCAGCAGTGAGTCTCTCGGACAGGGGGCGGACGAGCAGTACTTC
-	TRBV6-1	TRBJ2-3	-	CASSEVLGGGTDTQYF	TGTGCCAGCAGTGAGGTACTCGGGGGTGGCACAGATACGCAGTATTTT
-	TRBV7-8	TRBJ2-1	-	CASSRSAYNEQFF	TGTGCCAGCAGTCGCAGTGCCTACAATGAGCAGTTCTTC
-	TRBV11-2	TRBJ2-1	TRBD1	CASSPGAGGGNEQFF	TGTGCCAGCAGCCCCGGGGCAGGGGGCGGCAATGAGCAGTTCTTC
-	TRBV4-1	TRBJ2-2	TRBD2	CASSPYRGGGSGELFF	TGCGCCAGCAGCCCCTATCGCGGGGGGGGCAGCGGGGAGCTGTTTTTT
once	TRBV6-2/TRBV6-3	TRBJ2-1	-	CASSYTPSRHYNEQFF	TGTGCCAGCAGTTATACCCCGAGCAGGCACTACAATGAGCAGTTCTTC
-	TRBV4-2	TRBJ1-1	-	CASSIRRGNTEAFF	TGTGCCAGCAGCATAAGACGGGGGAACACTGAAGCTTTCTTT
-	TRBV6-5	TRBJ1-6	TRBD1	CASILQGAGSPLHF	TGTGCCAGCATCCTACAGGGGGCTGGTTCACCCCTCCACTTT
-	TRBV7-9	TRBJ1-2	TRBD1	CASSGGTGVKHYGYTF	TGTGCCAGCAGCGGGGGGACAGGGGTTAAACACTATGGCTACACCTTC
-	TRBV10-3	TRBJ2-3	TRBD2	CAIRDSGGATDTQYF	TGTGCCATCAGGGATAGCGGGGGGGCAACAGATACGCAGTATTTT
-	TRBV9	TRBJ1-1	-	CASSVRGAGAEAFF	TGTGCCAGCAGCGTACGGGGGGCCGGCGCTGAAGCTTTCTTT
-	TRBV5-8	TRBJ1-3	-	CASSFRTAGNTIYF	TGTGCCAGCAGCTTCCGGACAGCTGGAAACACCATATATTTT
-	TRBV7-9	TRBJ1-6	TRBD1	CASSLGDRANSPLHF	TGTGCCAGCAGCTTAGGGGACAGGGCTAATTCACCCCTCCACTTT